These 18 T cell receptor beta chains came from one sample sequenced in a study of T cell repertoires in aging, cancer and after chemotherapy. Amplification of TCR beta used genomic DNA extracted from peripheral blood. TRB rearrangements spanning V, D and J were amplified using mixed TRB-A/B primers. TCRdb independently ran MiXCR on the multiplex PCR reads; one entry per CDR3 protein. The sample consists of several thousand distinct CDR3 sequences, over 30% of them appearing once. Sequences were obtained from blood. All receptors come from a human donor in good health.

This chain connects TRBV20-1 to TRBJ2-6; 11 bases are a match to TRBD2. This CDR3 contains 20 residues. J lost 0 bases, V lost 2 bases, and 12 bases had no gene match. CDR1 is DFQATT and CDR2 is SNEGSKA in the germline V gene (reference sequence). The CDR3 region is CSARSPTGTSGFSGANVLTF. DNA of the CDR3: TGCAGTGCTAGATCCCCGACCGGGACTAGCGGCTTCTCTGGGGCCAACGTCCTGACTTTC.

This clonotype was seen more than once but under ten times. This chain uses TRBV7-2 with TRBJ1-1; tentatively, D is TRBD1 (6 bases). CDR3 length equals 15 residues. Germline V gene lookup returns CDR1 SGHTA and CDR2 FQGNSA. Trimming removed 5 bases at V and 4 bases at J, with 17 bases between. As DNA, the CDR3 is TGTGCCAGCAGCCCAGAGAGCAGGGGAGGCACTGAAGCTTTCTTT. Translated: CASSPESRGGTEAFF.

This clonotype has just a few counts. The chain couples TRBV6-6 to TRBJ2-3, with D unclear. The V and J ends lost 2 bases and 0 bases respectively, with 15 bases between them. Germline V gene data show CDR1 as MNHNY and CDR2 as SVGAGI (reference sequence). This CDR3 is built from 17 residues. The CDR3 sequence is CASSYGRLTPSTDTQYF. In DNA, the CDR3 is TGTGCCAGCAGTTACGGGCGGCTAACCCCTAGCACAGATACGCAGTATTTT.

This clonotype was counted only a few times. The chain employs TRBV27 and TRBJ2-5, with TRBD2 as a possible D gene (7 bases). The V and J ends lost 5 bases and 1 base respectively, with 17 bases between them. The germline CDR1 and CDR2 sequences are MNHEY and SMNVEV (reference sequence). The CDR3 extends over 16 amino acids. CDR3 DNA sequence: TGTGCCAGCAGTCCCTTTGCGGGGGCCTTCCAAGAGACCCAGTACTTC. Translating it yields CASSPFAGAFQETQYF.

The chain couples TRBV18 to TRBJ1-5, with D possibly being TRBD1 (5 bases). The V end was cut by 6 bases, the J end by 2 bases, with 14 bases between. The CDR3 spans 15 residues. Germline CDR1 and CDR2: KGHSH and LQKENI. The CDR3 sequence is CASSSGGGGNQPQHF. CDR3 coding DNA: TGTGCCAGCTCTTCGGGGGGGGGTGGCAATCAGCCCCAGCATTTT.

Details on this clonotype: At one end the junction does not follow the germline gene, possibly because of a read error. DNA for the CDR3: TGCGCCAGCAGCCAAGGACTAGCGGGGACCGCTAGCACAGATACGCAGTATTTT. Residues: CASSQGLAGTASTDTQYF. The chain joins TRBV5-6 to TRBJ2-3, with 12 bases that match TRBD2. Looked up from germline, CDR1 is SGHDT and CDR2 is YYEEEE. CDR3 size: 18 residues.

The chain is built from TRBV20-1 and TRBJ2-5; the D gene is possibly TRBD2 (6 bases). The CDR3 consists of 15 residues. Germline V gene data show CDR1 as DFQATT and CDR2 as SNEGSKA (reference sequence). V was clipped by 5 bases and J by 9 bases, with 25 bases between them. CDR3 sequence reads: CSAYGTLVKVRAQYF. The CDR3 DNA is TGCAGTGCTTACGGGACTCTCGTCAAAGTCCGAGCCCAGTACTTC.

The V gene is TRBV11-1, the J gene TRBJ2-2; 7 bases match TRBD1. Germline V CDR1 and CDR2: SGHAT, FQDESV (reference sequence). J lost 4 bases, V lost 4 bases, and 9 bases had no gene match. The CDR3 is 16 residues long. The CDR3 is CASSSSGDRLTGELFF. DNA for the CDR3: TGTGCCAGCAGCTCTTCCGGGGACAGACTCACCGGGGAGCTGTTTTTT.

This clonotype was observed a few times. The rearrangement uses TRBV7-9 and TRBJ2-3; TRBD2 matches 8 bases. Trimming removed 1 base from V and 8 bases from J; junction bases left unmatched: 5. Germline V gene data show CDR1 as SEHNR and CDR2 as FQNEAQ (reference sequence). The CDR3 spans 14 residues. CDR3 sequence reads: CASSLGREEGTQYF. The CDR3 coding sequence is TGTGCCAGCAGCTTAGGGCGGGAGGAGGGTACGCAGTATTTT.

The chain employs TRBV6-1 and TRBJ1-5; the D gene is possibly TRBD1 (5 bases). The germline V gene has CDR1 MNHNS and CDR2 SASEGT. V was trimmed by 6 bases and J by 0 bases, leaving 15 bases between them. The CDR3 length is 16 residues. The CDR3 bases are TGTGCCAGCAGCCAAGCGGCACAGGCTAGCAATCAGCCCCAGCATTTT. It encodes CASSQAAQASNQPQHF.

This clonotype is medium-sized within its sample. V is TRBV19 and J is TRBJ2-6, with a possible D match to TRBD1 (5 bases). CDR3 size: 14 residues. Germline V gene data show CDR1 as LNHDA and CDR2 as SQIVND (reference sequence). The germline V and J ends were trimmed by 9 bases and 4 bases, with 13 bases remaining between them. The CDR3 sequence: CASHIRTGANVLTF. Here the CDR3 DNA reads TGTGCCAGCCACATTAGGACAGGGGCCAACGTCCTGACTTTC.

This clonotype is labeled as medium-sized. V is TRBV18 and J is TRBJ2-3; 14 bases match TRBD2. The CDR3 has 18 amino acids. V trimming: 6 bases; J trimming: 6 bases; junction bases outside the gene matches: 14. Per the germline V gene, CDR1 is KGHSH and CDR2 is LQKENI. CDR3 nucleotides: TGTGCCAGCTCGCTGACTAGCGGGGGGGCCTATAGAACCGATACGCAGTATTTT. Residues: CASSLTSGGAYRTDTQYF. Filled out from reference TRBV18 and TRBJ2-3, the complete variable domain reads NAGVMQNPRHLVRRRGQEARLRCSPMKGHSHVYWYRQLPEEGLKFMVYLQKENIIDESGMPKERFSAEFPKEGPSILRIQQVVRGDSAAYFCASSLTSGGAYRTDTQYFGPGTRLTVL.

The J gene is TRBJ2-3, the V gene TRBV18; a possible D gene is TRBD2 (5 bases). Trimming pared 3 bases from V and 5 bases from J, leaving 24 bases between. This CDR3 comprises 18 residues. Germline V lookup: CDR1 KGHSH, CDR2 LQKENI. In DNA, the CDR3 is TGTGCCAGCTCACCGAAACCCTACAGCGGATACACTCAAGATACGCAGTATTTT. Amino acid sequence: CASSPKPYSGYTQDTQYF.

Comments on this clonotype: At one end the junction does not follow the germline gene, possibly because of a read error. The chain couples TRBV29-1 to TRBJ1-1; D not resolved. The V gene's germline CDR1 is SQVTM and CDR2 ANQGSEA. The CDR3 has 14 residues. As DNA, the CDR3 is TGCAGCGTAGAAGGGCCCATATTGAACACTGAAGCTTTCTTT. It specifies CSVEGPILNTEAFF.

The chain recombines TRBV6-5 with TRBJ1-2; tentatively, D is TRBD1 (5 bases). CDR1 is MNHEY, CDR2 SVGAGI, per germline. V was pared by 5 bases and J by 0 bases, with 16 bases between. This CDR3 comprises 16 residues. CDR3 protein: CASSMRGRGSNYGYTF. The CDR3 DNA reads TGTGCCAGCAGTATGCGGGGCCGGGGATCTAACTATGGCTACACCTTC.

This clonotype is medium-sized (0.01 to 0.1%) in the sample. The chain has TRBV30 and TRBJ2-1; perhaps D is TRBD1 or TRBD2 (7 bases each). With 0 bases removed from V and 9 bases from J, the gap between germline ends came to 12 bases. Germline CDR1 and CDR2: GTSNPN and SVGIG (reference sequence). The length of the CDR3 is 13 residues. The CDR3 region has the DNA TGTGCCTGGAGTGTAGACAGGGAGGGTGAGCAGTTCTTC. It is translated as CAWSVDREGEQFF.

This clonotype occurred a few times. The chain joins TRBV6-6 to TRBJ1-5; D gene unclear. The CDR3 length is 13 residues. From germline, CDR1 is MNHNY and CDR2 SVGAGI (reference sequence). V was clipped by 0 bases and J by 7 bases, with 7 bases between them. DNA of the CDR3: TGTGCCAGCAGTTACTCGATCGAGCAGCCCCAGCATTTT. Its protein product is CASSYSIEQPQHF.

This clonotype is categorized as medium-sized. The chain has TRBV29-1 and TRBJ2-1; TRBD2 matches at 11 bases. The CDR3 is 14 amino acids. The V and J ends lost 5 bases and 4 bases, in that order; junction bases with no gene match: 4. CDR1 is SQVTM and CDR2 is ANQGSEA in the germline V gene. The CDR3 region has the DNA TGCAGCGTTCCCGGGACTAGCGGATACAATGAGCAGTTCTTC. Translated, it gives CSVPGTSGYNEQFF.